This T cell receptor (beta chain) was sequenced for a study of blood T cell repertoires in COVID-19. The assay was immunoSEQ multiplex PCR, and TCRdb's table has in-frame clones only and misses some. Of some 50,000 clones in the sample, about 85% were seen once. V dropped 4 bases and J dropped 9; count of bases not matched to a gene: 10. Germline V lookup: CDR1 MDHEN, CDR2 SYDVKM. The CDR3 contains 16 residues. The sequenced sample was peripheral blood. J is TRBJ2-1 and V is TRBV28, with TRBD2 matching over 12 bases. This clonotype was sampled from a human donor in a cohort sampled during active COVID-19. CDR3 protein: CASSSAGTSGFGEQFF. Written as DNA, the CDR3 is TGTGCCAGCAGTTCGGCCGGGACTAGCGGGTTTGGTGAGCAGTTCTTC.